This T cell receptor beta chain comes out of a study of tissue T cells after allogeneic stem cell transplantation (dated by TCRdb to 2021 to 2024). For the study in its entirety: The study profiled TCR beta repertoires in many tissues obtained from research autopsies of patients with and without GVHD, and also in mouse models of GVHD. The human arm was a prospective observational study without blinding or randomization.

What the time point label conveys for this sample: mouse harvest day 14 after allogeneic transplant. Each mouse graft, delivered by tail vein injection, combined 10^6 splenic CD5+ T cells with 10^7 T-cell-depleted bone marrow cells. A major MHC-mismatch B6 (H2b) into BALB/c (H2d) model was used to model mouse GVHD, and tissues were profiled at day 7 or 14. On day 7 or 14 post-transplant, mouse tissues and retro-orbital blood were harvested with separate sterile tools for each animal, and livers were flushed beforehand. Before genomic DNA isolation with the DNeasy Blood & Tissue Kit, mouse tissues were minced with razor blades in buffered saline. The library was made by the immunoSEQ multiplex PCR assay. TCRbeta CDR3 sequencing was performed at survey depth by Adaptive Biotechnologies, and CDR3 sequences, V/J genes, productive frequency and template counts were reported. Amplification of TCR beta CDR3 regions was performed from genomic DNA rather than from RNA. Processing in the source paper ran as follows. Jensen-Shannon divergence was used to quantify pairwise repertoire overlap between tissues, with a value of 1 indicating complete divergence and a value of 0 indicating identical repertoires. Tissues were clustered by single-linkage agglomerative hierarchical clustering of pairwise JSD values, and the clustering results were displayed as dendrograms. GLIPH2 was run on all patient samples with simulation_depth 1000, kmer_min_depth 3, cdr3_length_cutoff 8, keeping groups with more than two unique CDR3s. In a standardized tissue-overlap score, Jaccard GLIPH-group overlap across patients was extrapolated to a standard repertoire size of 1000 clones. To look at how diversity was associated with clinical or experimental variables, linear mixed-effect models were used, with tissue treated as a fixed effect and individual treated as a random effect. The table comes from immuneACCESS by way of TCRdb, which keeps in-frame sequences with V and J called. Part of the clones is missing from these tables; in studies checked, under half for an unresolved V gene and the rest for unknown reasons. V and J calls and clone size follow that table, whereas D and trimming were derived from the DNA. For this sample the table gives a few thousand clones, of which about 46% were detected only once. The ten biggest clones cover approximately 16% of the sample.

Overall study results and their limits: Within patients, how anatomically similar tissues were was a major factor shaping TCR repertoire composition, regardless of disease or transplant status. In both patients and mice, only a limited portion of the TCR repertoire detected in tissues was captured by blood and spleen T cells. Few T cell clones were found to be shared across patients, but shared repertoire signatures across patients were revealed in a tissue-specific fashion by motif-based clustering. The patient cohort was small and clinically heterogeneous, and sampling depth was acknowledged as a limitation. Which tissue TCRs were alloreactive or antigen-specific was not determined in the study, and some clones might have been persisting host cells.

Via the germline V gene, CDR1 is NSHNY and CDR2 SYGAGN. The junction shows trimming of 5 bases on V and 6 bases on J, and the gene matches do not reach 6 bases of it. The CDR3 goes from the cysteine to the phenylalanine over 13 residues. Shown are 36 bases from within the CDR3, in frame from base 1. A word on this clone: Its antigen is unknown. Mouse gene names and germline sequences are the ones reported for this receptor. The observed sequence ends 1 residue before the CDR3 terminus, with the missing tail filled in from the germline J gene.

Sequenced material: gut tissue. This sequence was found in a female BALB/c mouse given C57BL/6 T cells with graft-versus-host disease after an allogeneic hematopoietic cell transplant. The chain employs TRBV13-1 and TRBJ1-2; 8 bases in between match TRBD1. Here the CDR3 is given as CASRTGDRTDYTF. The CDR3 bases that were read are TGTGCCAGCAGGACAGGGGATCGGACCGACTACACC.